The sequence of this T cell receptor (beta chain) was determined in a study of blood T cell repertoires in COVID-19. Clones were read by immunoSEQ multiplex PCR, and TCRdb kept only the in-frame ones, dropping some. This table holds fewer than 65,000 clones, over 80% found once. The CDR3 extends over 14 amino acids. CDR1 is WNHNN and CDR2 is SYGVQD in the germline V gene (reference sequence). V lost 6 bases and J lost 7; bases outside the gene matches: 11. The chain joins TRBV10-1 to TRBJ2-7, with 8 bases matching TRBD1. The sample consisted of peripheral blood. The sequence was collected from a human donor in a cohort sampled during active COVID-19. The CDR3 loop reads CASRESGTGGEQYF. The CDR3 nucleotides are TGCGCCAGCAGGGAATCCGGGACAGGCGGTGAGCAGTACTTC.